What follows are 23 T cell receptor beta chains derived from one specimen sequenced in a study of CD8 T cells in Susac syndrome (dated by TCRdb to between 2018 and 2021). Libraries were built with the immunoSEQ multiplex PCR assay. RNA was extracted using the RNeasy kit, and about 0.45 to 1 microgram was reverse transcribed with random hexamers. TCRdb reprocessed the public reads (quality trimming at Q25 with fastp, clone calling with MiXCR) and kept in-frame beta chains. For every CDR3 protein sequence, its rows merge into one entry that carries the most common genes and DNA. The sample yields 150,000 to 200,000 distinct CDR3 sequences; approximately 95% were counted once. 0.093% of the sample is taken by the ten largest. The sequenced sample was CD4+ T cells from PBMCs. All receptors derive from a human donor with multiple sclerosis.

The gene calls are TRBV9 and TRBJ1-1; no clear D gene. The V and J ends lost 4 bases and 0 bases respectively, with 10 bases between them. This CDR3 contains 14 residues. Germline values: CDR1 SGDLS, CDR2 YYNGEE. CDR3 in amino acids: CASSPGEMNTEAFF. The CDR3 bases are TGTGCCAGCAGCCCCGGGGAGATGAACACTGAAGCTTTCTTT.

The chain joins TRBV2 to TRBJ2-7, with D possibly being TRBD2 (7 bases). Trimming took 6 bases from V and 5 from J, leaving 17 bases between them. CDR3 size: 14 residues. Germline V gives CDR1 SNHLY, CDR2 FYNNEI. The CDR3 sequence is CASREGGPTHEQYF. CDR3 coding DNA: TGTGCCAGCAGAGAGGGGGGGCCCACCCACGAGCAGTACTTC. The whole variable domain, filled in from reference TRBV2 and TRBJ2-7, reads EPEVTQTPSHQVTQMGQEVILRCVPISNHLYFYWYRQILGQKVEFLVSFYNNEISEKSEIFDDQFSVERPDGSNFTLKIRSTKLEDSAMYFCASREGGPTHEQYFGPGTRLTVT.

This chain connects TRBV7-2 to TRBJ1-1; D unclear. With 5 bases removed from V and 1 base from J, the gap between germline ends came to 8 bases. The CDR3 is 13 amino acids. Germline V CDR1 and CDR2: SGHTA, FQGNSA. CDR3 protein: CASSPYRNTEAFF. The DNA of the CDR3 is TGTGCCAGCAGCCCCTATCGGAACACTGAAGCTTTCTTT. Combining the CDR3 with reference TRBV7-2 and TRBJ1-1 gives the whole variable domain GAGVSQSPSNKVTEKGKDVELRCDPISGHTALYWYRQSLGQGLEFLIYFQGNSAPDKSGLPSDRFSAERTGGSVSTLTIQRTQQEDSAVYLCASSPYRNTEAFFGQGTRLTVV.

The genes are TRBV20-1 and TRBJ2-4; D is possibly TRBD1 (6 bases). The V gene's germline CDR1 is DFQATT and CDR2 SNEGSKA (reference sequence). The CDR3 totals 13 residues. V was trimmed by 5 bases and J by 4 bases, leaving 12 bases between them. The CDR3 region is CSASRGAKNIQYF. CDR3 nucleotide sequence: TGCAGTGCTTCCAGGGGTGCGAAAAACATTCAGTACTTC.

This chain's CDR3 is CASSVGQFNQPQHF. For the CDR3, the DNA is TGTGCCAGCAGCGTAGGGCAGTTCAATCAGCCCCAGCATTTT. The rearrangement uses TRBV9 and TRBJ1-5; no reliable D call. V was cut by 0 bases and J by 3 bases, with 7 bases left in between. There are 14 residues in the CDR3. The V gene's germline CDR1 is SGDLS and CDR2 YYNGEE.

The CDR3 region has the DNA TGCAGTGCCCCCCGACTAGCGGGGGCGGGAGAGCAGTACTTC. Its translation: CSAPRLAGAGEQYF. The rearrangement joins TRBV20-1 to TRBJ2-7; 12 positions agree with TRBD2. V lost 6 bases and J lost 7; bases outside the gene matches: 10. Per germline, CDR1 DFQATT and CDR2 SNEGSKA (reference sequence). The CDR3 contains 14 residues.

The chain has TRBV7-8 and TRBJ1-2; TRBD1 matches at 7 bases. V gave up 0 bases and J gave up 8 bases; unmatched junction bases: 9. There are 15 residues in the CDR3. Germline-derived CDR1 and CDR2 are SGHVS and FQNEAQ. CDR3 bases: TGTGCCAGCAGCTTAGCCCTTCCGGGACAGAGGGGCTACACCTTC. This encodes CASSLALPGQRGYTF.

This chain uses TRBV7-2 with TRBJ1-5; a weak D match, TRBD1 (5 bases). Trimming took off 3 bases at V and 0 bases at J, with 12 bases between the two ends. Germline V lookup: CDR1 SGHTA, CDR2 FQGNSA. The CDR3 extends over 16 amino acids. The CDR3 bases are TGTGCCAGCAGCTTCAGCGGGGCTACTAGCAATCAGCCCCAGCATTTT. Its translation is CASSFSGATSNQPQHF. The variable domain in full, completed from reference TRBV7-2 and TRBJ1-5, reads GAGVSQSPSNKVTEKGKDVELRCDPISGHTALYWYRQSLGQGLEFLIYFQGNSAPDKSGLPSDRFSAERTGGSVSTLTIQRTQQEDSAVYLCASSFSGATSNQPQHFGDGTRLSIL.

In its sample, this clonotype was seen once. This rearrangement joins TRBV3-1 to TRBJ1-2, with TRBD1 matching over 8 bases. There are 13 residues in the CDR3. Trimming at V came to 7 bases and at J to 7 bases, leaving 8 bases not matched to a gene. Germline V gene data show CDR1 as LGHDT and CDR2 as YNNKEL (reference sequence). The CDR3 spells CASNPGGWGGYTF. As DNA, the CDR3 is TGTGCCAGCAACCCAGGGGGCTGGGGTGGCTACACCTTC.

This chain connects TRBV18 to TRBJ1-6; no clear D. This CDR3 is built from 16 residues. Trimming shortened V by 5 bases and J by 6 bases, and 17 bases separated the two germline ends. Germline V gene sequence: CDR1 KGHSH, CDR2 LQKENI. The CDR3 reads CASSVTPTTPNSPLHF. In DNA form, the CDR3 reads TGTGCCAGCTCAGTAACCCCGACAACGCCTAATTCACCCCTCCACTTT.

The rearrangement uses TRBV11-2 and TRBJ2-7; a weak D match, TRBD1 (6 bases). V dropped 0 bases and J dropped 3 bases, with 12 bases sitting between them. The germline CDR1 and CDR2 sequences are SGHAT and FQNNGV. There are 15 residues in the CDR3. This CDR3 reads CASSLDRDTFYEQYF. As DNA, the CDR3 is TGTGCCAGCAGCTTAGATAGGGACACCTTCTACGAGCAGTACTTC.

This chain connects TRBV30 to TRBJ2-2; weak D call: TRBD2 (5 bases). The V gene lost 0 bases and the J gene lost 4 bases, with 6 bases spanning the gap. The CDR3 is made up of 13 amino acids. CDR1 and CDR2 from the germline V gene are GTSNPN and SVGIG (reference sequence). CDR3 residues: CAWSVLVTGELFF. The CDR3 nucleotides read TGTGCCTGGAGTGTACTAGTCACCGGGGAGCTGTTTTTT. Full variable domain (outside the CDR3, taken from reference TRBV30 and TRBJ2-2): SQTIHQWPATLVQPVGSPLSLECTVEGTSNPNLYWYRQAAGRGLQLLFYSVGIGQISSEVPQNLSASRPQDRQFILSSKKLLLSDSGFYLCAWSVLVTGELFFGEGSRLTVL.

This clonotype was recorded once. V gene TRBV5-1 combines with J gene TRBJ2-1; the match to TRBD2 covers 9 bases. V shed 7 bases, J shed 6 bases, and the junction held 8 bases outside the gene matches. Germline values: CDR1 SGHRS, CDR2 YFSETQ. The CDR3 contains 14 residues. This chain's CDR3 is CASHLAGGPNEQFF. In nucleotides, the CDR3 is TGCGCCAGCCACTTGGCGGGGGGGCCCAATGAGCAGTTCTTC.

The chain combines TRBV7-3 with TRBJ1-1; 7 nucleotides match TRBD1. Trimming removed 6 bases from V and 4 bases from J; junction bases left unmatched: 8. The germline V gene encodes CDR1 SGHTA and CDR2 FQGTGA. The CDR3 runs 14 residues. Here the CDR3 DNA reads TGTGCCAGCAGTAAGGAAGGGGGCATCACTGAAGCTTTCTTT. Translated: CASSKEGGITEAFF.

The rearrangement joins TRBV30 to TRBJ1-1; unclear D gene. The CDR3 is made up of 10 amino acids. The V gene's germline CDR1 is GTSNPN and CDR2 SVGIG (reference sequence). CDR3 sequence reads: CVTGNTEAFF. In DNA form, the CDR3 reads TGTGTGACGGGGAACACTGAAGCTTTCTTT.

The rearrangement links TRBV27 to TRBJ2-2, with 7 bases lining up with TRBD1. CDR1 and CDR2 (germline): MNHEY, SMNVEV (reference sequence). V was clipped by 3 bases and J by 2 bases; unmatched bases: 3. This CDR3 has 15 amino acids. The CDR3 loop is CASSFGQANTGELFF. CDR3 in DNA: TGTGCCAGCAGTTTCGGACAGGCCAACACCGGGGAGCTGTTTTTT.

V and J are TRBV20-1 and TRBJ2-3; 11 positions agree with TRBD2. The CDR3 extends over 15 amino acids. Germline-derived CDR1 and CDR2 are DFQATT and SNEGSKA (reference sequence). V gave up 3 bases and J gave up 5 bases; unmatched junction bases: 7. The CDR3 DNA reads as TGCAGTGCTAGGGAGACTAGCGGGGTGGGAGATACGCAGTATTTT. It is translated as CSARETSGVGDTQYF.

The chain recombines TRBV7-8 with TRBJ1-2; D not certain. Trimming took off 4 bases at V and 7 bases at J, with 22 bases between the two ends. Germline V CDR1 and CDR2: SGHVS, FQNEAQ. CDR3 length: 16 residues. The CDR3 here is CASSSNPRGGLAGYTF. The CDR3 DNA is TGTGCCAGCAGCTCCAACCCCCGAGGCGGCCTGGCTGGCTACACCTTC.

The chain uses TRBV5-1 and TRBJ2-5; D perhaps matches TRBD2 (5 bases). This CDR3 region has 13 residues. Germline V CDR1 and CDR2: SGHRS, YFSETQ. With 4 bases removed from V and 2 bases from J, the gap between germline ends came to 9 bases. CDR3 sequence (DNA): TGCGCCAGCAGCGCCCGGACTCAAGAGACCCAGTACTTC. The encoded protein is CASSARTQETQYF.

CDR3 residues: CASSRQSRGEQYF. In nucleotides, the CDR3 is TGTGCCAGCAGCCGGCAGTCTAGGGGAGAGCAGTACTTC. V gene TRBV3-1 combines with J gene TRBJ2-7; possible D gene TRBD1, 5 bases. V was clipped by 4 bases and J by 7 bases, with 14 bases between them. CDR1 is LGHDT and CDR2 is YNNKEL in the germline V gene (reference sequence). CDR3 size: 13 residues.

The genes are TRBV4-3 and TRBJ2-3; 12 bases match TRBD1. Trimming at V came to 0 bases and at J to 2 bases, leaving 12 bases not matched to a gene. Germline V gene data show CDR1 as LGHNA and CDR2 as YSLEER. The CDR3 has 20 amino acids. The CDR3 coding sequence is TGCGCCAGCAGCCAAGAATTATCTGGGACAGGGGGCCGAGACACAGATACGCAGTATTTT. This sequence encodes CASSQELSGTGGRDTDTQYF.

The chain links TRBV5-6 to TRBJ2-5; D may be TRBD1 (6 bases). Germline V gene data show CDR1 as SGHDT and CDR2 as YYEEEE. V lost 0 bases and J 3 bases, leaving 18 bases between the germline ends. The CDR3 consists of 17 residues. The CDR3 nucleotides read TGTGCCAGCAGCTTGGAACCCTACCGGGACATAGAAGAGACCCAGTACTTC. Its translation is CASSLEPYRDIEETQYF.

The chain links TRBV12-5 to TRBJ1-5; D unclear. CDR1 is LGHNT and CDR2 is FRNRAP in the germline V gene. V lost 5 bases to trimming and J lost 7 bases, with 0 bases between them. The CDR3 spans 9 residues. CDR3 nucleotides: TGTGCTAGTGGTCAGCCCCAGCATTTT. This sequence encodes CASGQPQHF.